The next 17 T cell receptor beta chains were all read from a single sample in a study of blood T cells in healthy people across ages. Then a second PCR, running roughly 7 to 11 cycles, was carried out with a sample-barcoded 5' primer and a J-beta primer mix. TCRdb ran MiXCR on the 5' RACE reads and lists one entry per CDR3 protein. The data contain 1.4 million to 1.5 million distinct CDR3 sequences, about 43% of them singletons. The source material was blood. These receptor sequences come from a woman aged 18-29 years in good health.

This clonotype was found a few times. J is TRBJ2-1 and V is TRBV29-1, with 11 nucleotides matching TRBD2. V gave up 6 bases and J gave up 4 bases; unmatched junction bases: 17. The length of the CDR3 is 18 residues. The germline gives CDR1 SQVTM, CDR2 ANQGSEA. The chain's CDR3 is CSVVSRELAGGRYNEQFF. DNA of the CDR3: TGCAGCGTGGTTTCCCGGGAGCTAGCGGGGGGCAGGTACAATGAGCAGTTCTTC.

The rearrangement joins TRBV20-1 to TRBJ2-7; D might be TRBD2 (7 bases). The V end lost 2 bases, the J end lost 3 bases, and 17 bases lay between the germline ends. The CDR3 runs 15 residues. The V gene's germline CDR1 is DFQATT and CDR2 SNEGSKA (reference sequence). Here the CDR3 reads CSARRGGIGVYEQYF. The DNA for the CDR3 is TGCAGTGCTAGAAGGGGGGGGATTGGGGTCTACGAGCAGTACTTC.

This chain joins TRBV20-1 and TRBJ1-2, with D unclear. This CDR3 is 13 amino acids long. Trimming took 1 base from V and 2 from J, leaving 8 bases between them. Germline values: CDR1 DFQATT, CDR2 SNEGSKA (reference sequence). The CDR3 sequence: CSARAIHNYGYTF. In DNA form, the CDR3 reads TGCAGTGCTAGAGCTATCCACAACTATGGCTACACCTTC.

The rearrangement links TRBV20-1 to TRBJ2-3; TRBD2 agrees at 8 bases. There are 14 residues in the CDR3. Germline V gene data show CDR1 as DFQATT and CDR2 as SNEGSKA (reference sequence). Germline trimming cut 6 bases from V and 2 bases from J; bases unmatched to any gene: 7. The CDR3 sequence: CSALAGWFTDTQYF. The CDR3 bases are TGCAGTGCCTTAGCGGGATGGTTCACAGATACGCAGTATTTT.

The V and J genes are TRBV7-9 and TRBJ2-3; no definite D call. The V gene lost 8 bases and the J gene lost 2 bases, with 11 bases spanning the gap. The germline gives CDR1 SEHNR, CDR2 FQNEAQ (reference sequence). This CDR3 spans 13 amino acids. The CDR3: CASHGSPTDTQYF. DNA of the CDR3: TGTGCCAGCCATGGTTCGCCCACAGATACGCAGTATTTT.

The V call is TRBV4-1, the J call TRBJ2-7; 7 positions match TRBD1. V was clipped by 0 bases and J by 3 bases; unmatched bases: 8. The CDR3 is 16 residues long. In germline, CDR1 is MGHRA, CDR2 YSYEKL. CDR3 nucleotides: TGCGCCAGCAGCCAAGATCGTCCAGGGGGTATCTACGAGCAGTACTTC. Its translation is CASSQDRPGGIYEQYF.

This clonotype was detected a few times. This chain connects TRBV29-1 to TRBJ2-7, with D perhaps matching TRBD2 (5 bases). Trimming took 4 bases from V and 6 from J, leaving 16 bases between them. CDR1 SQVTM and CDR2 ANQGSEA come from the germline V gene. This CDR3 has 13 residues. The CDR3 region is CSVVPRGIPEQYF. As DNA, the CDR3 is TGCAGCGTTGTCCCCCGAGGGATTCCCGAGCAGTACTTC.

V usage is TRBV7-2 and J usage is TRBJ1-2; TRBD1 matches at 7 bases. The V gene end was trimmed by 3 bases and the J gene end by 6 bases; junction bases not matched to a gene: 7. Per germline, CDR1 SGHTA and CDR2 FQGNSA. The CDR3 runs to 14 residues. The CDR3 nucleotides read TGTGCCAGCAGCTTTGCAGGGGGAGGGGATGGCTACACCTTC. It is translated as CASSFAGGGDGYTF.

A few counts support this clonotype. V gene TRBV20-1 combines with J gene TRBJ2-7; 7 bases match TRBD2. CDR1 and CDR2 (germline): DFQATT, SNEGSKA (reference sequence). The J segment lost 5 bases and the V segment lost 6 bases, leaving 13 bases of the junction unmatched. This CDR3 comprises 14 residues. CDR3: CSARVGTTLNEQYF. The CDR3 DNA is TGCAGTGCGAGGGTGGGGACTACATTGAACGAGCAGTACTTC.

This clonotype occurred a few times. The chain is built from TRBV28 and TRBJ2-7, with a tentative D call TRBD2 (5 bases). With 5 bases removed from V and 6 bases from J, the gap between germline ends came to 23 bases. This CDR3 is 16 amino acids long. CDR1 MDHEN and CDR2 SYDVKM come from the germline V gene. CDR3 in amino acids: CASSAFGVTGRGEQYF. The CDR3 DNA follows: TGTGCCAGCAGTGCATTCGGGGTGACGGGTCGGGGCGAGCAGTACTTC.

V is TRBV7-9 and J is TRBJ2-5; weak D call: TRBD2 (6 bases). V lost 0 bases to trimming and J lost 4 bases, with 18 bases between them. The germline V gene has CDR1 SEHNR and CDR2 FQNEAQ (reference sequence). This CDR3 contains 17 residues. In DNA form, the CDR3 reads TGTGCCAGCAGCTTAGCCGGGAGCCAGTACTTTTCAGAGACCCAGTACTTC. Encoded protein: CASSLAGSQYFSETQYF. Based on the CDR3 plus reference TRBV7-9 and TRBJ2-5, the full variable domain is DTGVSQNPRHKITKRGQNVTFRCDPISEHNRLYWYRQTLGQGPEFLTYFQNEAQLEKSRLLSDRFSAERPKGSFSTLEIQRTEQGDSAMYLCASSLAGSQYFSETQYFGPGTRLLVL.

This rearrangement joins TRBV5-5 to TRBJ2-7; TRBD2 aligns across 9 bases. CDR1 is SGHKS, CDR2 YYEKEE, per germline (reference sequence). After removal of 0 bases from V and 2 bases from J, the junction contained 12 bases not matched to a gene. This CDR3 region has 18 residues. The CDR3 region is CASSLAIAGAVGAYEQYF. CDR3 coding DNA: TGTGCCAGCAGCTTGGCCATAGCGGGAGCCGTGGGGGCCTACGAGCAGTACTTC.

There are a few counts of this clonotype. This chain joins TRBV20-1 and TRBJ2-7, with 9 bases that match TRBD1. The germline V gene has CDR1 DFQATT and CDR2 SNEGSKA (reference sequence). The V gene end was trimmed by 6 bases and the J gene end by 4 bases; junction bases not matched to a gene: 7. The CDR3 has 13 amino acids. Here the CDR3 reads CSATGTGHYEQYF. DNA for the CDR3: TGCAGTGCAACCGGGACAGGGCATTACGAGCAGTACTTC.

Only a few counts were recorded for this clonotype. This chain links TRBV11-2 with TRBJ2-7, with a weak D call TRBD1 (5 bases). Trimming took off 3 bases at V and 7 bases at J, with 16 bases between the two ends. CDR3 length: 14 residues. Germline V gene lookup returns CDR1 SGHAT and CDR2 FQNNGV. This CDR3 is CASSFDGRGLEQYF. CDR3 DNA: TGTGCCAGCAGCTTTGACGGTAGGGGCCTTGAGCAGTACTTC. Full variable domain (outside the CDR3, taken from reference TRBV11-2 and TRBJ2-7): EAGVAQSPRYKIIEKRQSVAFWCNPISGHATLYWYQQILGQGPKLLIQFQNNGVVDDSQLPKDRFSAERLKGVDSTLKIQPAKLEDSAVYLCASSFDGRGLEQYFGPGTRLTVT.

The chain recombines TRBV6-5 with TRBJ1-4, with 8 positions matching TRBD1. There are 15 residues in the CDR3. With 4 bases clipped from V and 3 bases from J, the junction kept 4 bases outside the gene matches. CDR1 MNHEY and CDR2 SVGAGI come from the germline V gene. In nucleotides, the CDR3 is TGTGCCAGCAGTTTCGCGACAGGGGCTAATGAAAAACTGTTTTTT. Translated: CASSFATGANEKLFF.

The J gene is TRBJ2-1, the V gene TRBV14; 16 nucleotides align to TRBD2. V dropped 4 bases and J dropped 4; count of bases not matched to a gene: 1. Per germline, CDR1 SGHDN and CDR2 FVKESK. The length of the CDR3 is 16 residues. For the CDR3, the DNA is TGTGCCAGCAGCCGGGGACTAGCGGGAGGGTACAATGAGCAGTTCTTC. This translates into CASSRGLAGGYNEQFF.

This clonotype was seen a handful of times. This rearrangement joins TRBV3-1 to TRBJ2-1; 10 bases line up with TRBD2. V shed 0 bases, J shed 14 bases, and the junction held 4 bases outside the gene matches. Germline V lookup: CDR1 LGHDT, CDR2 YNNKEL (reference sequence). The CDR3 sequence is 13 residues long. The CDR3 nucleotides are TGTGCCAGCAGCCAAGATAGCGGGGGGAGGGAGTTCTTC. This translates into CASSQDSGGREFF.